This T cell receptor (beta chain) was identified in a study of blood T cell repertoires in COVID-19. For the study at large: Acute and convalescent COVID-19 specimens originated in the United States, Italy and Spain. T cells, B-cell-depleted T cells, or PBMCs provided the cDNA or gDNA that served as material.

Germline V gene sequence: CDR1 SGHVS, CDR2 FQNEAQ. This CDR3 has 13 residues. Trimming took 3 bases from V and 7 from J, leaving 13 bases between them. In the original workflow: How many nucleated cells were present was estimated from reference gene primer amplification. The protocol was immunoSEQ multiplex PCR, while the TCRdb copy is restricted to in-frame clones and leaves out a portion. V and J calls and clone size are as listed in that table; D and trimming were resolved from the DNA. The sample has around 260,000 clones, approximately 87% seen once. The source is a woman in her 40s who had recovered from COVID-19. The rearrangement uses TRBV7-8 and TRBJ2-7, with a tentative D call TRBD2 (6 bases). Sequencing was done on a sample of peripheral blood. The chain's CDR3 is CASSLGRKIEQYF. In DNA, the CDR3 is TGTGCCAGCAGCTTGGGGAGGAAGATAGAGCAGTACTTC. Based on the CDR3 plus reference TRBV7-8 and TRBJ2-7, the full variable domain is GAGVSQSPRYKVAKRGQDVALRCDPISGHVSLFWYQQALGQGPEFLTYFQNEAQLDKSGLPSDRFFAERPEGSVSTLKIQRTQQEDSAVYLCASSLGRKIEQYFGPGTRLTVT.